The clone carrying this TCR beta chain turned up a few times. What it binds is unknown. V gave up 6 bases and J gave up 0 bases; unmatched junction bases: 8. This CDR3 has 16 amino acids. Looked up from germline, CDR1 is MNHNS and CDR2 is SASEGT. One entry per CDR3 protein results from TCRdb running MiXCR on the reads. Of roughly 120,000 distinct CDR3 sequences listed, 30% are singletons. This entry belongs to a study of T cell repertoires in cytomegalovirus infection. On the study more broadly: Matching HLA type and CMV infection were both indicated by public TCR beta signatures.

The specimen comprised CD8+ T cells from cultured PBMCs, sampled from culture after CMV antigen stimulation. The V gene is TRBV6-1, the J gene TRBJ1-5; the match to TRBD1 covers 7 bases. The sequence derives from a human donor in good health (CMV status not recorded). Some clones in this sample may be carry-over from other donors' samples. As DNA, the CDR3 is TGTGCCAGCAGGGACAGGAGGCAGGATAGCAATCAGCCCCAGCATTTT. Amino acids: CASRDRRQDSNQPQHF.